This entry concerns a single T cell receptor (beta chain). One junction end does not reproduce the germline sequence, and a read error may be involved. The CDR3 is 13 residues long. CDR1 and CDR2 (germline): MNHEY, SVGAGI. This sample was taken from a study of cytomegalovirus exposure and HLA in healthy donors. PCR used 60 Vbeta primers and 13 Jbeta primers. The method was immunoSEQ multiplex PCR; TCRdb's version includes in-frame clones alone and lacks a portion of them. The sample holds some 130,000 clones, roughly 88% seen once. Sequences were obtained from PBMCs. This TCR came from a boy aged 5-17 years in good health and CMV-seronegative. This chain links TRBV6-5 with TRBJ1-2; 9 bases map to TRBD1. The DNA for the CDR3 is TGTGCCAGCAGTCGGACAGGGGAGGGAGGCTACCCCTTC. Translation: CASSRTGEGGYPF.